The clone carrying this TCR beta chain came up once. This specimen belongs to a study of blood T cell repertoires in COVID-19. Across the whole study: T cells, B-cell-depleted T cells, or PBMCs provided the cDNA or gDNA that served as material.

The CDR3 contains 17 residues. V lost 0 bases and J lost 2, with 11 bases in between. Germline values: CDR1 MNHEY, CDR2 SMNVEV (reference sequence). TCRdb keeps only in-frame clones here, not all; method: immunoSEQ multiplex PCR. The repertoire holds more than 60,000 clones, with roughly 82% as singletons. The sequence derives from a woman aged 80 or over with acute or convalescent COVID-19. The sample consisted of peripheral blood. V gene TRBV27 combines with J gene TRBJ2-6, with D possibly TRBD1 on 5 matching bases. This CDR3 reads CASSLSPGWAGANVLTF. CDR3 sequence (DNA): TGTGCCAGCAGTTTATCTCCAGGGTGGGCTGGGGCCAACGTCCTGACTTTC. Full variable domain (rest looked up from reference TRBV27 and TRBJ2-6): EAQVTQNPRYLITVTGKKLTVTCSQNMNHEYMSWYRQDPGLGLRQIYYSMNVEVTDKGDVPEGYKVSRKEKRNFPLILESPSPNQTSLYFCASSLSPGWAGANVLTFGAGSRLTVL.